The 18 T cell receptor beta chains below come from one sample, sequenced in a study of blood T cells in healthy people across ages. Primers used in a second PCR of about 7 to 11 cycles were a sample-barcoded 5' primer and a J-beta primer mix. TCRdb itself ran the 5' RACE reads through MiXCR, one entry per CDR3 protein. The data hold around 800,000 distinct CDR3 sequences, with more than 25% observed a single time. The same sample was also studied in work on T cells of mothers and their children.

Sequences were obtained from blood. Receptor source: a boy between 10 and 17 years old in good health.

This clonotype showed up just a few times. V gene TRBV20-1 combines with J gene TRBJ2-3; D uncertain. V shed 0 bases and J shed 2 bases, with 9 bases lying between them. CDR3 size: 14 residues. Germline V gene data show CDR1 as DFQATT and CDR2 as SNEGSKA (reference sequence). CDR3 region: CSARDYVDTDTQYF. The CDR3 bases are TGCAGTGCTAGAGATTACGTGGACACAGATACGCAGTATTTT.

The chain combines TRBV4-1 with TRBJ1-5; tentative D call: TRBD1 (6 bases). V was pared by 0 bases and J by 3 bases, with 9 bases between. Per the germline V gene, CDR1 is MGHRA and CDR2 is YSYEKL. The CDR3 length is 15 residues. The CDR3 loop is CASSQEGGHNQPQHF. CDR3 DNA sequence: TGCGCCAGCAGCCAAGAAGGGGGTCACAATCAGCCCCAGCATTTT.

The chain joins TRBV7-6 to TRBJ2-5; TRBD2 agrees at 9 bases. V gave up 7 bases and J gave up 4 bases; unmatched junction bases: 13. From germline, CDR1 is SGHVS and CDR2 FNYEAQ. CDR3 size: 16 residues. Here the CDR3 reads CASTSEGRGGRETQYF. In nucleotides, the CDR3 is TGTGCCAGCACCTCCGAAGGGCGGGGGGGACGAGAGACCCAGTACTTC.

The chain combines TRBV15 with TRBJ2-4, with 16 positions matching TRBD2. CDR3 length: 17 residues. J gave up 7 bases and V 0 bases, and 3 bases lay outside the gene matches. From germline, CDR1 is LNHNV and CDR2 YYDKDF (reference sequence). CDR3 sequence reads: CATSREGLAGGRNIQYF. For the CDR3, the DNA is TGTGCCACCAGCAGAGAGGGACTAGCGGGGGGGCGGAACATTCAGTACTTC.

The chain links TRBV28 to TRBJ2-7, with D perhaps matching TRBD1 (5 bases). This CDR3 spans 15 amino acids. CDR1 is MDHEN, CDR2 SYDVKM, per germline. V was pared by 1 base and J by 0 bases, with 10 bases between. The CDR3 DNA reads as TGTGCCAGCAGTTTATCGGTAGGGGTCTCCTACGAGCAGTACTTC. Protein sequence: CASSLSVGVSYEQYF. The variable domain in full, with the rest retrieved from reference TRBV28 and TRBJ2-7, is DVKVTQSSRYLVKRTGEKVFLECVQDMDHENMFWYRQDPGLGLRLIYFSYDVKMKEKGDIPEGYSVSREKKERFSLILESASTNQTSMYLCASSLSVGVSYEQYFGPGTRLTVT.

The genes are TRBV6-1 and TRBJ2-2; tentatively, D is TRBD1 or TRBD2 (6 bases each). Germline V lookup: CDR1 MNHNS, CDR2 SASEGT. Trimming took off 8 bases at V and 3 bases at J, with 10 bases between the two ends. The length of the CDR3 is 13 residues. CDR3 residues: CASLRGDTGELFF. CDR3 bases: TGTGCCAGCTTAAGGGGGGACACCGGGGAGCTGTTTTTT.

This clonotype has only a few counts. The chain combines TRBV27 with TRBJ2-3, with 8 bases fitting TRBD1. The junction had 6 bases not matched to a gene; V was cut back by 7 bases and J by 6 bases. This CDR3 is 13 amino acids long. Germline CDR1 is MNHEY and CDR2 is SMNVEV (reference sequence). The CDR3, as DNA: TGTGCCAGCACCGACGGACAGGGCGATACGCAGTATTTT. Residues: CASTDGQGDTQYF.

This chain uses TRBV7-9 with TRBJ1-2; 8 nucleotides agree with TRBD1. The CDR3 length is 14 residues. Per the germline V gene, CDR1 is SEHNR and CDR2 is FQNEAQ (reference sequence). After removal of 5 bases from V and 6 bases from J, the junction contained 8 bases not matched to a gene. This CDR3 is CASSAGTGQDGYTF. The CDR3 DNA is TGTGCCAGCAGCGCCGGGACAGGTCAGGATGGCTACACCTTC.

This clonotype was counted many times. The chain combines TRBV29-1 with TRBJ2-5, with 8 positions matching TRBD1. J was trimmed by 3 bases and V by 7 bases; bases with no gene match: 10. There are 14 residues in the CDR3. The V gene's germline CDR1 is SQVTM and CDR2 ANQGSEA. In nucleotides, the CDR3 is TGCAGCGCGGGGCGGGACAGGTCTAAAGAGACCCAGTACTTC. This translates into CSAGRDRSKETQYF.

The table lists this clonotype with a few counts. The V and J genes are TRBV28 and TRBJ1-6, with a tentative D call TRBD1 (6 bases). CDR1 is MDHEN, CDR2 SYDVKM, per germline. V shed 6 bases and J shed 6 bases, with 15 bases lying between them. The CDR3 is made up of 15 amino acids. CDR3 coding DNA: TGTGCCAGCAGACGACCCAAAGGGGGTAATTCACCCCTCCACTTT. It encodes CASRRPKGGNSPLHF.

In this sample, this clonotype turned up a few times. V gene TRBV29-1 combines with J gene TRBJ2-5, with 7 positions matching TRBD1. Germline V gene data show CDR1 as SQVTM and CDR2 as ANQGSEA. This CDR3 comprises 16 residues. After removal of 3 bases from V and 3 bases from J, the junction contained 13 bases not matched to a gene. The CDR3 loop is CSVERQQGQRKETQYF. CDR3 DNA: TGCAGCGTTGAGCGTCAACAGGGGCAGCGGAAAGAGACCCAGTACTTC.

This clonotype was seen only a few times. The V gene is TRBV30, the J gene TRBJ1-4; tentative D call: TRBD1 (5 bases). Trimming left V 2 bases short and J 7 bases short, with 11 bases between. The V gene's germline CDR1 is GTSNPN and CDR2 SVGIG (reference sequence). CDR3 size: 13 residues. The CDR3 loop reads CAWSMGEGEKLFF. CDR3 DNA sequence: TGTGCCTGGAGTATGGGGGAGGGTGAAAAACTGTTTTTT.

The rearrangement links TRBV24-1 to TRBJ2-5, with D possibly TRBD2 on 5 matching bases. V gave up 3 bases and J gave up 11 bases, with 15 bases separating them. The CDR3 has 13 amino acids. Germline lookup yields CDR1 KGHDR and CDR2 SFDVKD. DNA for the CDR3: TGTGCCACCAGTGATGGCACGTCGTGGGAGCAGTACTTC. It specifies CATSDGTSWEQYF.

This clonotype was recorded a few times. V and J are TRBV6-1 and TRBJ2-3; TRBD2 matches 7 bases. The CDR3 sequence is 15 residues long. The germline V gene has CDR1 MNHNS and CDR2 SASEGT. After removal of 7 bases from V and 4 bases from J, the junction contained 11 bases not matched to a gene. CDR3 protein: CASKRGQRPPDTQYF. In nucleotides, the CDR3 is TGTGCCAGCAAGCGGGGTCAAAGACCCCCAGATACGCAGTATTTT.

This clonotype has a count of ten or more. The rearrangement joins TRBV27 to TRBJ1-2; D perhaps matches TRBD1 (6 bases). V was pared by 3 bases and J by 8 bases, with 22 bases between. There are 16 residues in the CDR3. Germline CDR1 reads MNHEY; CDR2 reads SMNVEV (reference sequence). CDR3 sequence: CASSLNRAVRAEGYTF. CDR3 nucleotide sequence: TGTGCCAGCAGTTTGAACAGGGCGGTAAGGGCAGAAGGCTACACCTTC.

The J gene is TRBJ1-1, the V gene TRBV29-1; tentatively, D is TRBD1 (5 bases). Germline assignment: CDR1 SQVTM and CDR2 ANQGSEA. The CDR3 spans 11 residues. V lost 7 bases, J lost 0 bases, and 6 bases lay in between. Here the CDR3 DNA reads TGCAGCGGCAGGGTGAACACTGAAGCTTTCTTT. This encodes CSGRVNTEAFF.

This clonotype has a handful of counts. CDR3 coding DNA: TGTGCCAGCAGGGGGACTAGCGGGGGGCCACTCTACAATGAGCAGTTCTTC. Translated: CASRGTSGGPLYNEQFF. The rearrangement links TRBV2 to TRBJ2-1; 15 bases match TRBD2. Germline CDR1 reads SNHLY; CDR2 reads FYNNEI. This CDR3 contains 17 residues. With 6 bases clipped from V and 3 bases from J, the junction kept 6 bases outside the gene matches.

There are a few counts of this clonotype. J is TRBJ2-5 and V is TRBV2; D is undetermined. V lost 6 bases to trimming and J lost 1 base, with 9 bases between them. The germline V gene encodes CDR1 SNHLY and CDR2 FYNNEI. This CDR3 region has 13 residues. The DNA of the CDR3 is TGTGCCAGCAGGGCTCTGGTCCAAGAGACCCAGTACTTC. Translated, it gives CASRALVQETQYF.